This paragraph covers one T cell receptor beta chain sequence. An end of the junction does not agree with germline; a read error may underlie this. Authors' methods: Scientists estimated how many nucleated cells there were by amplifying reference gene primers. This table comes from immunoSEQ multiplex PCR, and its TCRdb copy is limited to in-frame clones, with some not included. V, J and clone size are those of that table, while D and trimming were read from the DNA. The table has approximately 100,000 clones, roughly 80% seen once. This record belongs to a study of blood T cell repertoires in COVID-19. Background on the study: Sample material is recorded as cDNA or gDNA derived from T cells, B-cell-depleted T cells, or PBMCs.

CDR3 length: 16 residues. Germline assignment: CDR1 SSHAT and CDR2 FNYEAQ (reference sequence). V usage is TRBV7-7 and J usage is TRBJ2-1; 8 nucleotides agree with TRBD1. This TCR was sampled from a woman aged 55 to 70 with acute or convalescent COVID-19. The specimen was peripheral blood. In nucleotides, the CDR3 is TGTGCTAGCAGCCGAGGGACAGGTGGGCTTTACAATGAGCAGTTCTTC. As protein: CASSRGTGGLYNEQFF.